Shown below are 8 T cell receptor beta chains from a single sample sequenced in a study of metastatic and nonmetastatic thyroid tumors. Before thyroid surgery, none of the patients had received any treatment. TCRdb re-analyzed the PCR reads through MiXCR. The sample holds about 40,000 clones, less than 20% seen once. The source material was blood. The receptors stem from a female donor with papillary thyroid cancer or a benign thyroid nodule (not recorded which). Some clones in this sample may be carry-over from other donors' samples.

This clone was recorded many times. The CDR3 protein is CASGSTGTAGELFF. CDR3 sequence (DNA): TGTGCCAGCGGTTCGACAGGGACGGCCGGGGAGCTGTTTTTT. The chain has TRBV7-6 and TRBJ2-2, with TRBD1 matching 7 bases. Trimming cost V 8 bases and J 6 bases; bases outside gene matches: 9. The CDR3 contains 14 residues. In germline, CDR1 is SGHVS, CDR2 FNYEAQ.

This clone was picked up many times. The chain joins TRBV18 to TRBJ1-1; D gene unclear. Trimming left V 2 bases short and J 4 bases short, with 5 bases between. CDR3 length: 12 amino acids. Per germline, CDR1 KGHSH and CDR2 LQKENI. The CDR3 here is CASSPGFTEAFF. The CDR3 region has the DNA TGTGCCAGCTCACCAGGGTTCACTGAAGCTTTCTTT.

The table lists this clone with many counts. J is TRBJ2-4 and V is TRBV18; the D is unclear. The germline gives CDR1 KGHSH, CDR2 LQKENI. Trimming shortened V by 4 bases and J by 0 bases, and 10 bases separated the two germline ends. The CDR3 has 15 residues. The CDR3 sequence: CASSLEFAAKNIQYF. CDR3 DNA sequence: TGTGCCAGCTCACTCGAGTTCGCAGCCAAAAACATTCAGTACTTC.

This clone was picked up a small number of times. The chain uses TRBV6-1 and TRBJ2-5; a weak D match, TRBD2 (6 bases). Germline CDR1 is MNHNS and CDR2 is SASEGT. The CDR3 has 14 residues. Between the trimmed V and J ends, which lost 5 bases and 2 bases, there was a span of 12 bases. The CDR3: CASSLGSTQETQYF. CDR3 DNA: TGTGCCAGCAGTCTCGGGAGCACTCAAGAGACCCAGTACTTC.

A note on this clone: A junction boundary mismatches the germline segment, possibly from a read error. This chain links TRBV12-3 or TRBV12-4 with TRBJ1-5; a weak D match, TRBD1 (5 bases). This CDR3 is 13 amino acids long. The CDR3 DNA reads TGTGCCAACAGTTTAGATTGGGGCGTGCCCCAGCATTTT. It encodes CANSLDWGVPQHF.

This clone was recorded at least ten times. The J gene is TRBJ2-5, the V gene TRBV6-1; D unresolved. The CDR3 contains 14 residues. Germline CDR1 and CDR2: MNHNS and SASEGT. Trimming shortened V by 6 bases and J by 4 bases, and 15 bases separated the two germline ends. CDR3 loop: CASSSNLGGETQYF. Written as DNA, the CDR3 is TGTGCCAGCAGCTCCAACCTAGGCGGAGAGACCCAGTACTTC.

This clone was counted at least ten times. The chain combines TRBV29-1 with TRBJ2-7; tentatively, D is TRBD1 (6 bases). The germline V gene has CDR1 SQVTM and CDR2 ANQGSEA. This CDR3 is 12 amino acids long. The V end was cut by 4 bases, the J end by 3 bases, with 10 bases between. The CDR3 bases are TGCAGCGTTGTGGGCAGGGGCTACGAGCAGTACTTC. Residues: CSVVGRGYEQYF.

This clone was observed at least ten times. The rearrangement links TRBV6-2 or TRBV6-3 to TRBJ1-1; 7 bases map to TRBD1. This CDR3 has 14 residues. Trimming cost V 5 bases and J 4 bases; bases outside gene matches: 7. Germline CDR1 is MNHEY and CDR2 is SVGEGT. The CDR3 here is CASSPQGMFTEAFF. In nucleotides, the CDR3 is TGTGCCAGCAGTCCACAGGGGATGTTCACTGAAGCTTTCTTT.